Below are 11 T cell receptor beta chains sequenced from a single sample in a study of T-cell memory formation after mild COVID-19. TCRdb called the 5' RACE reads again in MiXCR, with one record for every CDR3 protein. The sample contains a few hundred thousand distinct CDR3 sequences, 13% to 15% of which appear only once. The sequencing input was PBMCs or a T cell subset sorted from them (not recorded which). These receptors were taken from a man between 18 and 29 years old who had mild COVID-19 (a few samples of this study predate the infection). Cell type and time point are not known.

This clonotype was recorded at least ten times. The J gene is TRBJ1-1, the V gene TRBV5-6; tentative D call: TRBD1 (5 bases). The CDR3 is 14 amino acids. In germline, CDR1 is SGHDT, CDR2 YYEEEE. The V end lost 3 bases, the J end lost 2 bases, and 11 bases lay between the germline ends. This CDR3 reads CASSWGPGNTEAFF. The CDR3 nucleotides read TGTGCCAGCAGCTGGGGACCAGGTAACACTGAAGCTTTCTTT.

This clonotype occurred a few times. The genes are TRBV10-3 and TRBJ2-3; 8 bases map to TRBD1. This CDR3 contains 14 residues. Trimming removed 10 bases from V and 6 bases from J; junction bases left unmatched: 12. Germline values: CDR1 ENHRY, CDR2 SYGVKD. DNA of the CDR3: TGTGCCACCGCCCGGACAGGGCAGTCGGATACGCAGTATTTT. Protein: CATARTGQSDTQYF.

At least ten counts were recorded for this clonotype. The gene calls are TRBV4-1 and TRBJ1-6; a weak D match, TRBD1 (5 bases). Germline V CDR1 and CDR2: MGHRA, YSYEKL. Trimming left V 1 base short and J 8 bases short, with 24 bases between. The CDR3 extends over 19 amino acids. This CDR3 is CASSQGDLVGVPTHSPLHF. The CDR3 DNA is TGCGCCAGCAGCCAAGGGGATCTGGTAGGGGTCCCCACCCATTCACCCCTCCACTTT.

The sample holds a few counts of this clonotype. V and J are TRBV20-1 and TRBJ2-4; tentatively, D is TRBD1 (6 bases). CDR3 size: 11 residues. The germline V gene has CDR1 DFQATT and CDR2 SNEGSKA (reference sequence). Deletions cut 0 bases from V and 14 bases from J, with 11 bases between. Here the CDR3 DNA reads TGCAGTGCTAGAGATAGCTGGACAGAGTACTTC. Amino acid sequence: CSARDSWTEYF.

This sequence joins TRBV12-3 or TRBV12-4 and TRBJ2-5; 15 bases match TRBD2. V dropped 5 bases and J dropped 5; count of bases not matched to a gene: 9. This CDR3 region has 17 residues. CDR3 coding DNA: TGTGCCAGCAGTCCCGGGACTAGCGGGGGGCATCGGGAGACCCAGTACTTC. Its protein is CASSPGTSGGHRETQYF.

This clonotype was seen a handful of times. The chain combines TRBV18 with TRBJ2-4; D is perhaps TRBD1 or TRBD2 (6 bases each). This CDR3 has 13 residues. Trimming left V 2 bases short and J 8 bases short, with 10 bases between. From germline, CDR1 is KGHSH and CDR2 LQKENI. The CDR3 DNA reads TGTGCCAGCTCACCAAACAGGGAGGACATTCAGTACTTC. As protein: CASSPNREDIQYF.

This chain uses TRBV30 with TRBJ2-7; no definite D call. Looked up from germline, CDR1 is GTSNPN and CDR2 is SVGIG (reference sequence). The CDR3 is made up of 11 amino acids. V was cut by 2 bases and J by 4 bases, with 6 bases left in between. The CDR3 DNA is TGTGCCTGGAGTCCCAGTTACGAGCAGTACTTC. This codes for CAWSPSYEQYF.

This clonotype was seen a handful of times. J is TRBJ2-7 and V is TRBV5-5, with 11 nucleotides matching TRBD1. J lost 6 bases, V lost 2 bases, and 4 bases had no gene match. CDR3 length: 14 residues. The V gene's germline CDR1 is SGHKS and CDR2 YYEKEE (reference sequence). Here the CDR3 DNA reads TGTGCCAGCAGCTTAATCGGGACAGGGGGCGAGCAGTACGTC. Translation gives CASSLIGTGGEQYV.

V is TRBV7-8 and J is TRBJ1-6; weak D call: TRBD1 (5 bases). The CDR3 loop spans 17 amino acids. The germline V and J ends were trimmed by 1 base and 7 bases, with 17 bases remaining between them. Germline values: CDR1 SGHVS, CDR2 FQNEAQ. The CDR3 DNA sequence: TGTGCCAGCAGCTTAGTTAAGGGGCGCTTAACCAATTCACCCCTCCACTTT. Protein: CASSLVKGRLTNSPLHF.

Details on this clonotype: Relative to the germline gene, one junction end is altered; a read error may explain this. The chain couples TRBV2 to TRBJ2-3, with 10 positions matching TRBD2. CDR1 is SNHLY and CDR2 is FYNNEI in the germline V gene. This CDR3 spans 15 amino acids. The chain's CDR3 is CARRISGGITDTQYF. The CDR3 nucleotides read TGTGCCCGCAGGATTAGCGGGGGGATCACAGATACGCAGTATTTT.

The chain is built from TRBV20-1 and TRBJ1-4, with D tentatively TRBD1 (5 bases). Germline V gives CDR1 DFQATT, CDR2 SNEGSKA (reference sequence). This CDR3 is built from 14 residues. Trimming shortened V by 1 base and J by 10 bases, and 16 bases separated the two germline ends. For the CDR3, the DNA is TGCAGTGCTAGAGTTTCAGGGATAAGGGGAAAACTGTTTTTT. This translates into CSARVSGIRGKLFF.